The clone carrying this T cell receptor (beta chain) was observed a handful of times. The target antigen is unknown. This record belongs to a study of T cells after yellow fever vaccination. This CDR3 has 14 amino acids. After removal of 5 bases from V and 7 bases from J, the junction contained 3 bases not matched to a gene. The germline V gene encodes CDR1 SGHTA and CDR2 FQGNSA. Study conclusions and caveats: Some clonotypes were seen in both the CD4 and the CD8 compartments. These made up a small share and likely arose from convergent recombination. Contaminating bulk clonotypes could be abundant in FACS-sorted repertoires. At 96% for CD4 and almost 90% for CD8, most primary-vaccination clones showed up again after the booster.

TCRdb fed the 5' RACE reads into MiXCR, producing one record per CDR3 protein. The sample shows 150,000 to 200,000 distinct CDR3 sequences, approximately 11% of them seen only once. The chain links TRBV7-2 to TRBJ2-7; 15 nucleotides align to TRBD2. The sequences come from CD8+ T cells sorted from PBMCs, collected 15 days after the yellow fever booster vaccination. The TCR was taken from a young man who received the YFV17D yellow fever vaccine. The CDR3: CASSGLAGGPEQYF. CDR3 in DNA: TGTGCCAGCAGCGGACTAGCGGGGGGGCCAGAGCAGTACTTC.